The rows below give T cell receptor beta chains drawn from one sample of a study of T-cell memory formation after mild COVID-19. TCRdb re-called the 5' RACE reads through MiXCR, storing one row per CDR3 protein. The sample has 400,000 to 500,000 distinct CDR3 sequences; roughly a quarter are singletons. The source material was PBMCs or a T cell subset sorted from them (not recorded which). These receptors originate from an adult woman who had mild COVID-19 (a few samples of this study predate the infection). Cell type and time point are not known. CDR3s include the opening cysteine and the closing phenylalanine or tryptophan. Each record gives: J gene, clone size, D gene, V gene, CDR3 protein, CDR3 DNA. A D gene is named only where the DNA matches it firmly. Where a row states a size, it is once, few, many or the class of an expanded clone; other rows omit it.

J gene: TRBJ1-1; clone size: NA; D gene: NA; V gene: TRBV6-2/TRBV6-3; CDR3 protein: CASSYSEGRAFF; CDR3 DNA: TGTGCCAGCAGTTACTCGGAGGGGCGAGCTTTCTTT
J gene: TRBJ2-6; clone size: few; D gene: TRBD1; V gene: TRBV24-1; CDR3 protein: CATSDSGTGGSGANVLTF; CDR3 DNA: TGTGCCACCAGTGATTCCGGGACAGGGGGATCTGGGGCCAACGTCCTGACTTTC
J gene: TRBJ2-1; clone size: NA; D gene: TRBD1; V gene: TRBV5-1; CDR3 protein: CASSSGQGEQFF; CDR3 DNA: TGCGCCAGCAGCTCAGGACAGGGCGAGCAGTTCTTC
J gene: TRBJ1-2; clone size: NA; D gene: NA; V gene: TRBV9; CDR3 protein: CASSVGTEYGYTF; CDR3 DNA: TGTGCCAGCAGTGTTGGCACGGAATATGGCTACACCTTC
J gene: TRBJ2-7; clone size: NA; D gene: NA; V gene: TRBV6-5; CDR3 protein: CASSYSVWGSYEQYF; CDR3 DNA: TGTGCCAGCAGTTACTCCGTGTGGGGCTCCTACGAGCAGTACTTC
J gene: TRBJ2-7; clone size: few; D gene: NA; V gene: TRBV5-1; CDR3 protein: CASSLAQGSAYEQYF; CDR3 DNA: TGCGCCAGCAGCTTAGCACAGGGTTCAGCCTACGAGCAGTACTTC
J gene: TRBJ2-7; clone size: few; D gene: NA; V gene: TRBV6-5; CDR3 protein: CASSTRLPLSYEQYF; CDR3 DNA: TGTGCCAGCAGCACCAGACTACCCCTCTCCTACGAGCAGTACTTC
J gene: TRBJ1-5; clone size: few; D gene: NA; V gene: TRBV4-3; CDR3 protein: CASSQGLGNQPQHF; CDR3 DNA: TGCGCCAGCAGCCAGGGGTTGGGCAATCAGCCCCAGCATTTT
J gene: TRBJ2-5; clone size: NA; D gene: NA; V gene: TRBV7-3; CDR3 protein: CASSPGGLETQYF; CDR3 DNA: TGTGCCAGCAGCCCAGGGGGGCTGGAGACCCAGTACTTC
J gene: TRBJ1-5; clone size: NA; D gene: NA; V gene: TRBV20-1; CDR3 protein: CSVTGNRLDQPQHF; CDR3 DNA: TGCAGTGTTACAGGAAATCGCCTCGATCAGCCCCAGCATTTT
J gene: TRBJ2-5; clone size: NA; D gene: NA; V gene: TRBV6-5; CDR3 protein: CASSYSWGIYETQYF; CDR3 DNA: TGTGCCAGCAGTTACTCGTGGGGGATCTACGAGACCCAGTACTTC
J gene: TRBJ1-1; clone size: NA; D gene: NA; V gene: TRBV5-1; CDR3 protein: CASSPTGRRGGEGSEAFF; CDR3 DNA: TGCGCCAGCAGCCCAACGGGACGTAGAGGCGGTGAGGGCTCTGAAGCTTTCTTT
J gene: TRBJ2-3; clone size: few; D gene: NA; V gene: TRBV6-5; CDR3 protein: CASSYALGGRTDTQYF; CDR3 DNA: TGTGCCAGCAGTTACGCCCTCGGGGGAAGGACAGATACGCAGTATTTT
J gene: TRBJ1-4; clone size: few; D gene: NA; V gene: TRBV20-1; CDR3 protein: CSASTGMYEKLFF; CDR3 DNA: TGCAGTGCTAGTACTGGGATGTATGAAAAACTGTTTTTT
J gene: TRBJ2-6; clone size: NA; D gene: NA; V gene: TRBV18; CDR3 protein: CASSRPPGPSSGANVLTF; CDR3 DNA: TGTGCCAGCTCTCGCCCCCCGGGACCCAGCTCTGGGGCCAACGTCCTGACTTTC
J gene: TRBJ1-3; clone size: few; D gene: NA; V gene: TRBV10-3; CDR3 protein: CAISESVPVVPGNTIYF; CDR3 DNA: TGTGCCATCAGTGAGTCGGTCCCAGTGGTCCCTGGAAACACCATATATTTT